In its sample, the clone carrying this T cell receptor (beta chain) was seen a few times. Trimming cost V 6 bases and J 0 bases; bases outside gene matches: 8. CDR3 length: 16 amino acids. Germline V gene data show CDR1 as SGHAT and CDR2 as FQNNGV. This sample was included in a study of blood T cell repertoires in COVID-19. TCRdb keeps only in-frame clones here, not all; method: immunoSEQ multiplex PCR. The repertoire includes some 150,000 clones, roughly 76% of them detected once, and roughly 10% sits in the top ten. This receptor was obtained from a woman aged 45-60 years with active or convalescent COVID-19. Sequenced material: peripheral blood. This chain joins TRBV11-2 and TRBJ2-7, with TRBD2 identical over 10 bases. In DNA form, the CDR3 reads TGTGCCAGCAGTTATATAGCGGGAGGAAGCTCCTACGAGCAGTACTTC. Protein: CASSYIAGGSSYEQYF.